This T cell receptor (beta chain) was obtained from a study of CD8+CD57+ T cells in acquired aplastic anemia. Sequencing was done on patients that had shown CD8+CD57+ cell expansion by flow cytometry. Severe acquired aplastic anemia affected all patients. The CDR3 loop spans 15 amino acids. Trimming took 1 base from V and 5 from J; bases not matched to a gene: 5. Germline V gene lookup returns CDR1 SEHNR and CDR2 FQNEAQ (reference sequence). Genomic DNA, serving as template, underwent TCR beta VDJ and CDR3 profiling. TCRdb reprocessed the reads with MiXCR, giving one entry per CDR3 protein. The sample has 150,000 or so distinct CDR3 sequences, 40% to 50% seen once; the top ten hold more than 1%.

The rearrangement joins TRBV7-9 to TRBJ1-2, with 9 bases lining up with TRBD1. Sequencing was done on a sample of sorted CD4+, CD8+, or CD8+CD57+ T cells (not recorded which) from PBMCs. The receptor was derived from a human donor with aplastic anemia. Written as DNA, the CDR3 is TGTGCCAGCAGCTTAGTCTCCGGGACAGGGTATGGCTACACCTTC. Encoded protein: CASSLVSGTGYGYTF. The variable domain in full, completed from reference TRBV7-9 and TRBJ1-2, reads DTGVSQNPRHKITKRGQNVTFRCDPISEHNRLYWYRQTLGQGPEFLTYFQNEAQLEKSRLLSDRFSAERPKGSFSTLEIQRTEQGDSAMYLCASSLVSGTGYGYTFGSGTRLTVV.